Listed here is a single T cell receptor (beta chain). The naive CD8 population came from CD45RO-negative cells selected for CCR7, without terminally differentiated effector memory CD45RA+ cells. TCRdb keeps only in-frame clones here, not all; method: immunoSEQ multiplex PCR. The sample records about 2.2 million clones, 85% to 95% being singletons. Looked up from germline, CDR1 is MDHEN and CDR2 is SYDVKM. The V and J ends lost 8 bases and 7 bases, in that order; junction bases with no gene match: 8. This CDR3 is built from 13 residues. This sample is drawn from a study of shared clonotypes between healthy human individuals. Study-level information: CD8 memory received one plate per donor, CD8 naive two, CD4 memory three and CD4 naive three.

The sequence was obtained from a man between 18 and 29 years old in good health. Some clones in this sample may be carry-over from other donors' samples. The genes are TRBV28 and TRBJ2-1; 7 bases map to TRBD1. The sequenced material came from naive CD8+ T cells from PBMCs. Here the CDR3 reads CASLTGFQNEQFF. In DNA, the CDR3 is TGTGCCAGCTTGACAGGGTTTCAGAATGAGCAGTTCTTC.